The 25 T cell receptor beta chains below come from one sample, sequenced in a study of prognosis after radiotherapy for stage I lung cancer. Amplification of TCR beta CDR3 from genomic DNA used two-round multiplex PCR. With primers specific to each TRBV and TRBJ gene, the first-round PCR was performed. TCRdb called the multiplex PCR reads again in MiXCR, with one record for every CDR3 protein. Of 13,000 or so distinct CDR3 sequences detected, about 50% appear once; the ten largest clones hold around a quarter. The starting material was PBMCs, obtained before or after stereotactic body radiation therapy (not recorded which). These receptors originate from a donor over 45 with non-small cell lung cancer.

The V call is TRBV5-1, the J call TRBJ2-7; TRBD2 agrees at 7 bases. This CDR3 has 14 residues. J was trimmed by 2 bases and V by 0 bases; bases with no gene match: 2. In germline, CDR1 is SGHRS, CDR2 YFSETQ. The CDR3 sequence is CASSLEGGAYEQYF. The CDR3 DNA is TGCGCCAGCAGCTTGGAGGGAGGGGCCTACGAGCAGTACTTC.

Turning to this clonotype: Relative to the germline gene, one junction end is altered; a read error may explain this. This sequence joins TRBV11-3 and TRBJ2-2; 14 bases match TRBD2. CDR3 length: 17 residues. From germline, CDR1 is SGHNT and CDR2 YENEEA. The CDR3 sequence is CGSKLAAGTSGSRELFF. The CDR3 DNA reads TGTGGCAGCAAATTAGCAGCCGGGACTAGCGGGAGCCGGGAGCTGTTTTTT.

This clonotype appeared many times. The CDR3 nucleotides are TGTGCCAGCAGCGCAAGAATCAGGAACACTGAAGCTTTCTTT. Its protein product is CASSARIRNTEAFF. The rearrangement joins TRBV5-6 to TRBJ1-1, with no clear D. Trimming took 4 bases from V and 1 from J, leaving 11 bases between them. Germline V lookup: CDR1 SGHDT, CDR2 YYEEEE. CDR3 length equals 14 residues.

About this clonotype: A read error is the likely source, as a far larger clone sits one nucleotide away. The CDR3 here is CASSFPALQGRDEQCF. The CDR3 nucleotides read TGTGCCAGCAGTTTCCCCGCGCTACAGGGTCGGGACGAGCAGTGCTTC. The chain carries TRBV6-4 and TRBJ2-7; D might be TRBD1 (6 bases). The CDR3 covers 16 residues. Germline V CDR1 and CDR2: MRHNA, SNTAGT.

This clonotype was detected ten times or more. The gene calls are TRBV4-2 and TRBJ2-5, with 10 bases fitting TRBD1. V shed 1 base and J 3 bases; nucleotides not matched to a gene: 2. Germline lookup yields CDR1 LGHNA and CDR2 YNFKEQ. The CDR3 runs to 15 residues. The CDR3 sequence: CASSQGDRGEETQYF. The DNA for the CDR3 is TGTGCCAGCAGCCAAGGGGACAGGGGTGAAGAGACCCAGTACTTC.

Many counts were recorded for this clonotype. This sequence joins TRBV4-1 and TRBJ2-7; TRBD1 aligns across 9 bases. CDR1 and CDR2 from the germline V gene are MGHRA and YSYEKL. After removal of 6 bases from V and 3 bases from J, the junction contained 9 bases not matched to a gene. The CDR3 spans 15 residues. The CDR3 protein is CASSYQTGGSYEQYF. The CDR3 coding sequence is TGCGCCAGCAGTTACCAGACAGGGGGTAGCTACGAGCAGTACTTC.

Points on this clonotype: Given a far larger clone just one base away, this is likely a sequencing read error. This chain links TRBV30 with TRBJ1-4; 9 bases match TRBD1. The J call is doubtful: the DNA matches TRBJ1-6 better. This CDR3 is 19 amino acids long. Germline V lookup: CDR1 GTSNPN, CDR2 SVGIG (reference sequence). CDR3 in DNA: TGTGCCTGGATAGAAGGAGCGGGACAGGGATACTCCTATAATTCACCCCTCCACTTT. Protein product: CAWIEGAGQGYSYNSPLHF.

Note on this clonotype: Germline is not matched at one junction end, which may reflect a read error. This chain links TRBV19 with TRBJ2-7; 7 bases agree with TRBD2. The CDR3 length is 14 residues. Germline CDR1 is LNHDA and CDR2 is SQIVND (reference sequence). The CDR3 reads CASSLAVGLYEHYF. The CDR3 nucleotides read TGTGCCAGTTCTCTAGCGGTGGGTCTCTATGAGCATTACTTC.

A remark on this clonotype: Only one base separates this from a far larger clonotype, so it likely reflects a read error. The rearrangement joins TRBV6-8 to TRBJ1-5; TRBD1 is a possible D gene (6 bases). The CDR3 runs 13 residues. Germline values: CDR1 MNHGY, CDR2 SAAAGT. CDR3 in amino acids: CVSRPGQNWPQHF. In nucleotides, the CDR3 is TGTGTCAGCAGACCGGGACAAAATTGGCCCCAGCATTTT.

Comment on this clonotype: It differs at one base from a far larger clone, so likely a read error. The chain joins TRBV7-8 to TRBJ2-2; TRBD2 agrees at 12 bases. The germline gives CDR1 SGHVS, CDR2 FQNEAQ. The CDR3 length is 16 residues. CDR3 coding DNA: TGTGCCAGTAGTATCCTAGCGGGAGGGTCCATGGGGGGGCTGTTTTTT. Its translation is CASSILAGGSMGGLFF. Supplemented by reference TRBV7-8 and TRBJ2-2, the full variable domain reads GAGVSQSPRYKVAKRGQDVALRCDPISGHVSLFWYQQALGQGPEFLTYFQNEAQLDKSGLPSDRFFAERPEGSVSTLKIQRTQQEDSAVYLCASSILAGGSMGGLFFGEGSRLTVL.

This clonotype occurred once. The chain recombines TRBV19 with TRBJ2-3; a weak D match, TRBD1 (6 bases). Trimming removed 5 bases from V and 8 bases from J, with 23 bases in between. In germline, CDR1 is LNHDA, CDR2 SQIVND (reference sequence). The CDR3 runs to 16 residues. This CDR3 is CASSQRDKGLSVTQYF. DNA of the CDR3: TGTGCCAGTAGTCAAAGGGACAAGGGGCTTTCAGTTACGCAGTATTTT.

As for this clonotype: One end of the junction varies from germline; a read error may be responsible. This chain connects TRBV5-6 to TRBJ2-1, with a possible D match to TRBD1 (6 bases). In germline, CDR1 is SGHDT, CDR2 YYEEEE. This CDR3 region has 13 residues. CDR3: CVSRGLGEDEQFF. The CDR3 coding sequence is TGTGTCAGCAGGGGTCTGGGGGAAGATGAGCAGTTCTTC.

About this clonotype: A far more abundant clone sits one base away, making this likely a read error. J is TRBJ2-2 and V is TRBV6-4, with TRBD2 matching 7 bases. The CDR3 has 15 residues. Trimming cost V 7 bases and J 7 bases; bases outside gene matches: 12. In germline, CDR1 is MRHNA, CDR2 SNTAGT. The CDR3 region is CASTKGGRIGGELFF. For the CDR3, the DNA is TGTGCCAGCACCAAGGGCGGGAGAATCGGCGGGGAGCTGTTTTTT.

This clonotype showed up many times. This chain uses TRBV7-2 with TRBJ2-7; 11 bases line up with TRBD2. The CDR3 loop spans 20 amino acids. Germline lookup yields CDR1 SGHTA and CDR2 FQGNSA. V was clipped by 2 bases and J by 3 bases; unmatched bases: 18. This CDR3 is CASSLTGQASGTSGNYEQYF. In nucleotides, the CDR3 is TGTGCCAGCAGCTTAACGGGACAGGCGAGCGGGACTAGCGGAAACTACGAGCAGTACTTC. Complete variable domain (other parts from reference TRBV7-2 and TRBJ2-7): GAGVSQSPSNKVTEKGKDVELRCDPISGHTALYWYRQSLGQGLEFLIYFQGNSAPDKSGLPSDRFSAERTGGSVSTLTIQRTQQEDSAVYLCASSLTGQASGTSGNYEQYFGPGTRLTVT.

The chain links TRBV7-2 to TRBJ2-7; 9 positions match TRBD1. V gave up 5 bases and J gave up 3 bases; unmatched junction bases: 5. Germline V gene lookup returns CDR1 SGHTA and CDR2 FQGNSA. This CDR3 spans 14 amino acids. The CDR3 region has the DNA TGTGCCAGCAGCGCGGACAGGGGAGTCTACGAGCAGTACTTC. Translated: CASSADRGVYEQYF.

Concerning this clonotype: This likely stems from a read error, as it lies one base from a far larger clone. This chain connects TRBV5-1 to TRBJ2-7; no clear D. This CDR3 has 12 residues. Germline values: CDR1 SGHRS, CDR2 YFSETQ. The CDR3 is CASSLWLGKQYF. The DNA of the CDR3 is TGTGCCAGCAGCTTGTGGCTAGGGAAGCAGTACTTC.

For this clonotype: No conserved phenylalanine or tryptophan ends this CDR3, so it is likely a read error. The chain joins TRBV6-2 or TRBV6-3 to TRBJ2-1, with 13 bases that match TRBD2. V shed 5 bases and J 12 bases; nucleotides not matched to a gene: 16. Germline V gene data show CDR1 as MNHEY and CDR2 as SVGEGT. The CDR3 extends over 17 amino acids. The CDR3, as DNA: TGTGCCAGCAGTCGTGGACTAGCGGGAGACGGGGTAAGGCGGCAGTTCTAC. It encodes CASSRGLAGDGVRRQFY.

In regard to this clonotype: Since a far larger clone is one base different, this is likely a read error. The rearrangement joins TRBV6-5 to TRBJ1-2, with 9 bases aligning to TRBD1. Losses at the gene ends were 6 bases for V and 9 bases for J; bases not matched to a gene: 11. The CDR3 runs to 14 residues. Germline CDR1 reads MNHEY; CDR2 reads SVGAGI. The CDR3 nucleotides are TGTGCCAGCAGGCCTACGACAGGGGGGACTTGCTACACCTTC. Its translation is CASRPTTGGTCYTF.

The gene calls are TRBV20-1 and TRBJ2-1; weak D call: TRBD1 (5 bases). CDR3 size: 10 residues. Germline V lookup: CDR1 DFQATT, CDR2 SNEGSKA (reference sequence). V lost 4 bases and J 14 bases, leaving 12 bases between the germline ends. The CDR3 DNA follows: TGCAGTGCTACAGGACATTCGGAGTTCTTC. Its protein is CSATGHSEFF.

This clonotype was counted ten times or more. The chain couples TRBV5-1 to TRBJ1-2; 8 positions match TRBD1. Germline CDR1 reads SGHRS; CDR2 reads YFSETQ. The V segment lost 5 bases and the J segment 4 bases; nucleotides outside the gene matches: 16. The CDR3 consists of 17 residues. The CDR3: CASRAGTGPTRLYGYTF. As DNA, the CDR3 is TGCGCCAGCAGGGCCGGGACAGGACCCACTCGTCTCTATGGCTACACCTTC. Combining the CDR3 with reference TRBV5-1 and TRBJ1-2 gives the whole variable domain KAGVTQTPRYLIKTRGQQVTLSCSPISGHRSVSWYQQTPGQGLQFLFEYFSETQRNKGNFPGRFSGRQFSNSRSEMNVSTLELGDSALYLCASRAGTGPTRLYGYTFGSGTRLTVV.

In its sample, this clonotype was seen a few times. A far larger clone is only one base removed, so a read error is likely. The chain joins TRBV7-9 to TRBJ1-4; D is unresolved. The V gene's germline CDR1 is SEHNR and CDR2 FQNEAQ (reference sequence). This CDR3 is 14 amino acids long. V was cut by 4 bases and J by 3 bases, with 9 bases left in between. CDR3 residues: CASSYGPANEKLFF. The CDR3 DNA sequence: TGTGCCAGCAGCTACGGCCCAGCTAATGAAAAACTGTTTTTT. Supplemented by reference TRBV7-9 and TRBJ1-4, the full variable domain reads DTGVSQNPRHKITKRGQNVTFRCDPISEHNRLYWYRQTLGQGPEFLTYFQNEAQLEKSRLLSDRFSAERPKGSFSTLEIQRTEQGDSAMYLCASSYGPANEKLFFGSGTQLSVL.

This chain uses TRBV19 with TRBJ2-7, with D possibly being TRBD2 (6 bases). This CDR3 has 16 residues. CDR1 and CDR2 (germline): LNHDA, SQIVND (reference sequence). V was clipped by 7 bases and J by 1 base, with 20 bases between them. CDR3 DNA sequence: TGTGCCAGTACCCCGTCCGGGGGTCAGTGGTCCTACGAGCAGTACTTC. Translation gives CASTPSGGQWSYEQYF. The entire variable domain, with the rest obtained from reference TRBV19 and TRBJ2-7, is as follows: DGGITQSPKYLFRKEGQNVTLSCEQNLNHDAMYWYRQDPGQGLRLIYYSQIVNDFQKGDIAEGYSVSREKKESFPLTVTSAQKNPTAFYLCASTPSGGQWSYEQYFGPGTRLTVT.

The chain joins TRBV7-2 to TRBJ1-3; possible D gene TRBD1, 6 bases. The germline V and J ends were trimmed by 0 bases and 1 base, with 13 bases remaining between them. The length of the CDR3 is 17 residues. Germline V gene lookup returns CDR1 SGHTA and CDR2 FQGNSA. The CDR3 loop reads CASSLAPWGASGNTIYF. The DNA of the CDR3 is TGTGCCAGCAGCTTAGCCCCCTGGGGGGCGTCTGGAAACACCATATATTTT.

The table lists this clonotype with many counts. One end of the junction is discordant with germline, which a read error may explain. The genes are TRBV11-2 and TRBJ2-5, with a tentative D call TRBD1 (6 bases). The CDR3 runs to 12 residues. Per the germline V gene, CDR1 is SGHAT and CDR2 is FQNNGV. The CDR3 here is CASSFVPGHPGF. In nucleotides, the CDR3 is TGTGCCAGCAGCTTTGTACCGGGACACCCCGGATTC.

The V and J genes are TRBV4-1 and TRBJ2-7, with D unresolved. V gave up 2 bases and J gave up 0 bases, with 8 bases separating them. From germline, CDR1 is MGHRA and CDR2 YSYEKL. This CDR3 spans 14 amino acids. CDR3 sequence: CASSQNKGSYEQYF. The CDR3 DNA follows: TGCGCCAGCAGCCAAAATAAGGGCTCCTACGAGCAGTACTTC.